What follows are 25 T cell receptor beta chains derived from one specimen sequenced in a study of neurological immune-mediated disorders. Time point indicated: technical triplicate 3. TCRdb independently ran MiXCR on the 5' RACE reads; one entry per CDR3 protein. The sample contains tens of thousands of distinct CDR3 sequences, 20% to 25% of which appear only once. The sample consisted of PBMCs. The source is a man aged 55 to 69 with HTLV-1-associated myelopathy (HAM/TSP).

This CDR3 is CSARDPAREYNEQFF. In nucleotides, the CDR3 is TGCAGTGCTAGAGATCCGGCCAGGGAGTACAATGAGCAGTTCTTC. This sequence joins TRBV20-1 and TRBJ2-1; tentatively, D is TRBD1 or TRBD2 (5 bases each). The CDR3 is 15 residues long. CDR1 and CDR2 from the germline V gene are DFQATT and SNEGSKA (reference sequence). Deletions cut 0 bases from V and 4 bases from J, with 13 bases between.

This chain uses TRBV20-1 with TRBJ2-5; no reliable D call. Trimming stripped 0 bases from V and 6 bases from J, with 14 bases between. CDR1 is DFQATT, CDR2 SNEGSKA, per germline (reference sequence). The CDR3 runs to 14 residues. The CDR3, as DNA: TGCAGTGCTAGAGATATAAGCACTCAAAAGACCCAGTACTTC. This encodes CSARDISTQKTQYF.

This clonotype occurred many times. The rearrangement links TRBV20-1 to TRBJ1-4; tentative D call: TRBD1 (5 bases). CDR3 length: 13 amino acids. The V end lost 3 bases, the J end lost 8 bases, and 13 bases lay between the germline ends. Germline V gives CDR1 DFQATT, CDR2 SNEGSKA (reference sequence). The CDR3 DNA follows: TGCAGTGCTAGTTCAGGGTCCGCCGAAAAACTGTTTTTT. It specifies CSASSGSAEKLFF.

This clonotype was seen repeatedly, ten times or more. This rearrangement joins TRBV28 to TRBJ1-5; D gene unclear. With 3 bases removed from V and 3 bases from J, the gap between germline ends came to 3 bases. The CDR3 contains 12 residues. Germline CDR1 is MDHEN and CDR2 is SYDVKM. DNA for the CDR3: TGTGCCAGCAGTTTGACCAATCAGCCCCAGCATTTT. Translating gives CASSLTNQPQHF.

This clonotype has ten or more counts. The chain carries TRBV7-3 and TRBJ2-1; D possibly corresponds to TRBD1 (7 bases). The CDR3 contains 19 residues. From germline, CDR1 is SGHTA and CDR2 FQGTGA. Deletions cut 5 bases from V and 0 bases from J, with 23 bases between. The CDR3 loop is CASSNNRGLVYSSYNEQFF. DNA of the CDR3: TGTGCCAGCAGCAACAACAGGGGACTCGTATATAGCTCCTACAATGAGCAGTTCTTC.

This clonotype was recorded many times. This sequence joins TRBV5-1 and TRBJ1-1, with D unclear. Germline V lookup: CDR1 SGHRS, CDR2 YFSETQ. The CDR3 consists of 13 residues. The germline V and J ends were trimmed by 2 bases and 1 base, with 6 bases remaining between them. The CDR3 sequence: CASSFNRNTEAFF. CDR3 nucleotide sequence: TGCGCCAGCAGCTTCAACAGGAACACTGAAGCTTTCTTT.

This clonotype was observed at least ten times. The chain has TRBV6-5 and TRBJ2-1, with D possibly matching TRBD2 (6 bases). This CDR3 region has 15 residues. From germline, CDR1 is MNHEY and CDR2 SVGAGI. Trimming took 5 bases from V and 0 from J, leaving 11 bases between them. CDR3 loop: CASSVAEGSYNEQFF. The CDR3 DNA follows: TGTGCCAGCAGTGTAGCGGAAGGCTCCTACAATGAGCAGTTCTTC.

This clonotype occurred many times. J is TRBJ1-4 and V is TRBV5-6; 9 bases are shared with TRBD1. Unmatched junction bases numbered 7, after V lost 0 bases and J lost 7 bases. This CDR3 has 16 residues. CDR1 is SGHDT and CDR2 is YYEEEE in the germline V gene. CDR3 sequence reads: CASSLAGQGFGEKLFF. CDR3 in DNA: TGTGCCAGCAGCTTGGCCGGACAGGGGTTCGGTGAAAAACTGTTTTTT.

At least ten counts were recorded for this clonotype. The chain is built from TRBV20-1 and TRBJ2-7; D ambiguous. The CDR3 has 11 residues. CDR1 DFQATT and CDR2 SNEGSKA come from the germline V gene (reference sequence). Trimming took 5 bases from V and 6 from J, leaving 11 bases between them. The CDR3 DNA sequence: TGCAGTGCTGGACCCGGTTCCGAGCAGTACTTC. Translated, it gives CSAGPGSEQYF.

The chain carries TRBV7-3 and TRBJ2-1, with D perhaps assigned TRBD1 or TRBD2 (5 bases each). Trimming stripped 2 bases from V and 9 bases from J, with 8 bases between. This CDR3 region has 12 residues. Per germline, CDR1 SGHTA and CDR2 FQGTGA. DNA of the CDR3: TGTGCCAGCAGCTTATTAGGGACTGAGCAGTTCTTC. The encoded protein is CASSLLGTEQFF.

Ten or more counts support this clonotype. The gene calls are TRBV20-1 and TRBJ2-3; TRBD1 matches at 10 bases. Germline V gives CDR1 DFQATT, CDR2 SNEGSKA (reference sequence). V lost 6 bases, J lost 2 bases, and 8 bases stayed unmatched. The CDR3 covers 15 residues. Here the CDR3 DNA reads TGCAGTGCCTCTCCGACAGGGGGCTACACAGATACGCAGTATTTT. It codes for CSASPTGGYTDTQYF.

There are many counts of this clonotype. The chain links TRBV20-1 to TRBJ2-3; D is uncertain. Trimming shortened V by 1 base and J by 0 bases, and 11 bases separated the two germline ends. Germline values: CDR1 DFQATT, CDR2 SNEGSKA (reference sequence). This CDR3 comprises 15 residues. This CDR3 reads CSARGGTSSTDTQYF. The CDR3 nucleotides are TGCAGTGCTAGAGGGGGAACAAGCAGCACAGATACGCAGTATTTT.

This clonotype appeared many times. The chain uses TRBV2 and TRBJ2-2, with D hard to call. V lost 3 bases and J lost 6, with 8 bases in between. The CDR3 spans 13 residues. Germline-derived CDR1 and CDR2 are SNHLY and FYNNEI. The CDR3 loop is CASSDPGSGELFF. CDR3 DNA: TGTGCCAGCAGTGATCCCGGATCCGGGGAGCTGTTTTTT.

This clonotype was seen only a few times. The rearrangement uses TRBV7-2 and TRBJ2-1; 9 nucleotides match TRBD1. Germline V gene sequence: CDR1 SGHTA, CDR2 FQGNSA. There are 16 residues in the CDR3. V was clipped by 5 bases and J by 6 bases; unmatched bases: 11. DNA of the CDR3: TGTGCCAGCAGCAAGCCCCCGGGACAGGGAGCCAATGAGCAGTTCTTC. Protein: CASSKPPGQGANEQFF. Filled out from reference TRBV7-2 and TRBJ2-1, the complete variable domain reads GAGVSQSPSNKVTEKGKDVELRCDPISGHTALYWYRQSLGQGLEFLIYFQGNSAPDKSGLPSDRFSAERTGGSVSTLTIQRTQQEDSAVYLCASSKPPGQGANEQFFGPGTRLTVL.

This clonotype was detected only once. The rearrangement uses TRBV5-4 and TRBJ2-3; 11 bases fit TRBD1. V was clipped by 3 bases and J by 8 bases; unmatched bases: 8. The CDR3 loop spans 15 amino acids. Germline V gene data show CDR1 as SGHNT and CDR2 as YYREEE (reference sequence). The chain's CDR3 is CASSSPPGQGGTQYF. The CDR3 coding sequence is TGTGCCAGCAGCTCCCCCCCGGGACAGGGGGGTACGCAGTATTTT.

At least ten counts were recorded for this clonotype. This sequence joins TRBV9 and TRBJ2-2, with D perhaps TRBD1 or TRBD2 (5 bases each). Trimming took off 3 bases at V and 6 bases at J, with 15 bases between the two ends. CDR3 length equals 15 residues. Germline CDR1 and CDR2: SGDLS and YYNGEE. CDR3 in DNA: TGTGCCAGCAGCGGACACCAGGGAGCTGCCGGGGAGCTGTTTTTT. Translating gives CASSGHQGAAGELFF.

CDR3 residues: CASSIGGRRTDTQYF. The CDR3 bases are TGTGCCAGTAGTATTGGCGGGAGGAGAACAGATACGCAGTATTTT. The rearrangement uses TRBV19 and TRBJ2-3; 8 nucleotides match TRBD2. The germline V gene encodes CDR1 LNHDA and CDR2 SQIVND (reference sequence). With 3 bases clipped from V and 3 bases from J, the junction kept 5 bases outside the gene matches. The CDR3 contains 15 residues.

This chain uses TRBV21-1 with TRBJ2-7. TRBV21-1 is given as a pseudogene. There are 14 residues in the CDR3. The CDR3 nucleotides read TGTGCCAGCAGCAAAGGAAACAGCTCCAGCGAGCAGTACTTC. It codes for CASSKGNSSSEQYF.

This clonotype was recorded at least ten times. The rearrangement uses TRBV6-5 and TRBJ2-5; D ambiguous. The CDR3 has 14 amino acids. Trimming removed 5 bases from V and 3 bases from J, with 13 bases in between. Germline CDR1 is MNHEY and CDR2 is SVGAGI. The CDR3 coding sequence is TGTGCCAGCAGTCCGCTTCGGACGGAAGAGACCCAGTACTTC. This translates into CASSPLRTEETQYF.

At least ten counts were recorded for this clonotype. The rearrangement links TRBV10-2 to TRBJ2-2, with D maybe TRBD2 (6 bases). Germline CDR1 is WSHSY and CDR2 is SAAADI. The CDR3 consists of 14 residues. V lost 7 bases and J lost 0, with 9 bases in between. CDR3 region: CASTGGSNTGELFF. CDR3 bases: TGCGCCAGCACCGGGGGTTCGAACACCGGGGAGCTGTTTTTT.

The chain recombines TRBV12-3 or TRBV12-4 with TRBJ2-7; TRBD2 matches 7 bases. The CDR3 length is 14 residues. The trim removed 1 base at V and 1 base at J, leaving 1 base unmatched. The CDR3 sequence: CASSLGLASYEQYF. The CDR3, as DNA: TGTGCCAGCAGTTTAGGACTAGCTTCCTACGAGCAGTACTTC.

The chain combines TRBV29-1 with TRBJ2-1; no reliable D call. With 1 base removed from V and 0 bases from J, the gap between germline ends came to 7 bases. CDR1 is SQVTM, CDR2 ANQGSEA, per germline. CDR3 length: 14 amino acids. CDR3 sequence: CSVEGRSSYNEQFF. CDR3 bases: TGCAGCGTTGAAGGTCGCAGCTCCTACAATGAGCAGTTCTTC.

This chain uses TRBV6-6 with TRBJ2-7; 10 bases are a match to TRBD2. J gave up 2 bases and V 0 bases, and 1 base lay outside the gene matches. The CDR3 is 15 residues long. Germline-derived CDR1 and CDR2 are MNHNY and SVGAGI (reference sequence). The CDR3 is CASSYSLAGAYEQYF. CDR3 bases: TGTGCCAGCAGTTACTCTCTAGCGGGAGCCTACGAGCAGTACTTC.

This clonotype has ten or more counts. This chain links TRBV12-3 or TRBV12-4 with TRBJ1-4; D gene unclear. The V and J ends lost 6 bases and 0 bases respectively, with 11 bases between them. The CDR3 extends over 15 amino acids. The CDR3 is CASRPGPSTNEKLFF. The CDR3 DNA is TGTGCCAGCAGGCCCGGGCCCTCAACTAATGAAAAACTGTTTTTT.

The chain is built from TRBV14 and TRBJ2-1, with TRBD1 matching 9 bases. The germline CDR1 and CDR2 sequences are SGHDN and FVKESK. The CDR3 has 13 residues. The V gene end was trimmed by 1 base and the J gene end by 15 bases; junction bases not matched to a gene: 7. The CDR3 DNA follows: TGTGCCAGCAGCCAAGGGACAGGGGTATCTATGTTCTTC. It encodes CASSQGTGVSMFF.